This TCR beta chain was identified during a study of CD8 T cells in ankylosing spondylitis. Regarding the study as a whole: From matched ankylosing spondylitis synovial fluid, disease-linked clones were reportedly recovered at significantly enriched levels. Reports of some motif variants in reactive arthritis synovial fluid and blood predate this one. Apparently characteristic of ankylosing spondylitis blood was a TCR beta motif (about 8 highly homologous variants). Disease-linked clones displayed a CD8+ phenotype and appeared relatively rarely in peripheral blood.

The CDR3 contains 17 residues. V gave up 7 bases and J gave up 2 bases; unmatched junction bases: 12. Germline CDR1 is MNHEY and CDR2 is SMNVEV (reference sequence). This clonotype was found many times. What it binds is unknown. MiXCR, applied by TCRdb to the 5' RACE reads, yields one record per CDR3 protein. The sample lists 450,000 or so distinct CDR3 sequences, 25% to 30% seen once, with 0.75% to 0.9% in the top ten. The rearrangement links TRBV27 to TRBJ2-3; 10 nucleotides match TRBD2. Sequenced: blood, either unsorted or a sorted T cell fraction (not recorded which). The TCR was taken from a male donor with ankylosing spondylitis. CDR3 residues: CASTGPASGRHTDTQYF. Written as DNA, the CDR3 is TGTGCCAGCACCGGTCCGGCTAGCGGGAGACACACAGATACGCAGTATTTT.